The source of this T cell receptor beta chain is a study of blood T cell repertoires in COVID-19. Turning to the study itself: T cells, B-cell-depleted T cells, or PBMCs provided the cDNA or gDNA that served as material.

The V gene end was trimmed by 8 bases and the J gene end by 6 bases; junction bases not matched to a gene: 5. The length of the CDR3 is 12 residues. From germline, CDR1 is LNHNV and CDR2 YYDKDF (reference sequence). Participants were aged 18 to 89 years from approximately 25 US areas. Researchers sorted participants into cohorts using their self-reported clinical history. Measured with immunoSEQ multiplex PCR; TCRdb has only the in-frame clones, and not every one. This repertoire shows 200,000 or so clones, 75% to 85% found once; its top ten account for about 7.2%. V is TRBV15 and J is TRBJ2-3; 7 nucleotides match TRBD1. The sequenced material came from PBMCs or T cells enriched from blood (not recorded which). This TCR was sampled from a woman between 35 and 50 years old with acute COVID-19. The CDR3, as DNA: TGTGCCACCTCCAGGGGGACCGATACGCAGTATTTT. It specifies CATSRGTDTQYF.